Below, 21 T cell receptor beta chains from the same sample are listed, as sequenced in a study of OX40 agonist ivuxolimab in advanced cancers. Only in-frame clones appear in the TCRdb table, and some are missing; sequencing was by immunoSEQ multiplex PCR. The table includes 90,000 or so clones, around 90% detected once. The sequences come from CD4+ or CD8+ T cells sorted from blood, collected in a trial of the OX40 agonist ivuxolimab. All receptors derive from an adult with an advanced solid tumor such as melanoma, head and neck, liver or kidney cancer.

This clone was observed a few times. The V gene is TRBV7-6, the J gene TRBJ1-1; D is unresolved. Germline values: CDR1 SGHVS, CDR2 FNYEAQ. The CDR3 runs to 14 residues. Trimming shortened V by 7 bases and J by 2 bases, and 14 bases separated the two germline ends. Here the CDR3 reads CASTPLGRNTEAFF. DNA of the CDR3: TGTGCCAGCACCCCATTGGGCAGAAACACTGAAGCTTTCTTT.

This rearrangement joins TRBV2 to TRBJ2-1; the match to TRBD1 covers 10 bases. J lost 7 bases, V lost 6 bases, and 9 bases had no gene match. This CDR3 contains 15 residues. The germline V gene encodes CDR1 SNHLY and CDR2 FYNNEI. CDR3 amino acids: CASRLTGGERNEQFF. The CDR3 nucleotides read TGTGCCAGCAGGTTGACAGGGGGCGAGAGGAATGAGCAGTTCTTC.

CDR3 bases: TGCGCCAGCAGCTTGGTCGAGGGCTTAGGAGGCTACACCTTC. Translated, it gives CASSLVEGLGGYTF. V usage is TRBV5-1 and J usage is TRBJ1-2; no definite D call. Germline values: CDR1 SGHRS, CDR2 YFSETQ. Trimming removed 0 bases from V and 8 bases from J, with 14 bases in between. The CDR3 is made up of 14 amino acids.

The chain is built from TRBV4-1 and TRBJ2-7; unclear D gene. Germline V gene data show CDR1 as MGHRA and CDR2 as YSYEKL. CDR3 length equals 15 residues. V shed 4 bases and J shed 0 bases, with 13 bases lying between them. In nucleotides, the CDR3 is TGCGCCAGCAGCCCCGAGCCGTCGAGCTCCTACGAGCAGTACTTC. Translating gives CASSPEPSSSYEQYF.

This chain connects TRBV7-9 to TRBJ1-1; 8 nucleotides line up with TRBD1. The CDR3 length is 17 residues. V lost 5 bases, J lost 5 bases, and 16 bases stayed unmatched. Germline V CDR1 and CDR2: SEHNR, FQNEAQ (reference sequence). In nucleotides, the CDR3 is TGTGCCAGCAGCCAAAGGCGGGCAGGGGGCAAGGAGACTGAAGCTTTCTTT. Its translation: CASSQRRAGGKETEAFF. The variable domain in full, with the rest retrieved from reference TRBV7-9 and TRBJ1-1, is DTGVSQNPRHKITKRGQNVTFRCDPISEHNRLYWYRQTLGQGPEFLTYFQNEAQLEKSRLLSDRFSAERPKGSFSTLEIQRTEQGDSAMYLCASSQRRAGGKETEAFFGQGTRLTVV.

This rearrangement joins TRBV9 to TRBJ1-5; 7 nucleotides align to TRBD1. CDR3 length: 13 amino acids. Germline loops: CDR1 SGDLS, CDR2 YYNGEE. Trimming at V came to 2 bases and at J to 7 bases, leaving 3 bases not matched to a gene. CDR3 in amino acids: CASSVSGGQPQHF. The DNA for the CDR3 is TGTGCCAGCAGCGTCTCAGGGGGACAGCCCCAGCATTTT.

CDR3 region: CAISESVGNQPQHF. In DNA form, the CDR3 reads TGTGCCATCAGTGAGTCGGTCGGCAATCAGCCCCAGCATTTT. This sequence joins TRBV10-3 and TRBJ1-5; D gene unclear. Trimming cost V 0 bases and J 2 bases, with 5 bases left between them. CDR1 ENHRY and CDR2 SYGVKD come from the germline V gene. The CDR3 is made up of 14 amino acids.

The V gene is TRBV11-2, the J gene TRBJ1-1; D may be TRBD1 (6 bases). V was shortened by 1 base and J by 1 base, with 13 bases between the two germline ends. CDR3 length equals 16 residues. Germline values: CDR1 SGHAT, CDR2 FQNNGV. In DNA, the CDR3 is TGTGCCAGCAGCTTAGCGGCGGGGGCGGGGAACACTGAAGCTTTCTTT. Protein: CASSLAAGAGNTEAFF.

V gene TRBV27 combines with J gene TRBJ2-7; D uncertain. The germline CDR1 and CDR2 sequences are MNHEY and SMNVEV (reference sequence). With 3 bases removed from V and 6 bases from J, the gap between germline ends came to 18 bases. The CDR3 sequence is 15 residues long. Here the CDR3 reads CASSLGTLSLGEQYF. In nucleotides, the CDR3 is TGTGCCAGCAGTTTGGGAACTCTCAGTCTAGGCGAGCAGTACTTC.

CDR3 loop: CASSAGGTRLHGANVLTF. The CDR3, as DNA: TGTGCCAGCAGCGCGGGAGGGACTAGACTTCACGGGGCCAACGTCCTGACTTTC. The gene calls are TRBV27 and TRBJ2-6; 9 bases agree with TRBD2. Germline CDR1 is MNHEY and CDR2 is SMNVEV (reference sequence). Trimming took 6 bases from V and 4 from J; bases not matched to a gene: 13. The CDR3 is made up of 18 amino acids. Drawing the rest from reference TRBV27 and TRBJ2-6, the complete variable domain is EAQVTQNPRYLITVTGKKLTVTCSQNMNHEYMSWYRQDPGLGLRQIYYSMNVEVTDKGDVPEGYKVSRKEKRNFPLILESPSPNQTSLYFCASSAGGTRLHGANVLTFGAGSRLTVL.

The table lists this clone with a few counts. The chain uses TRBV30 and TRBJ1-1, with a possible D match to TRBD1 (5 bases). Trimming left V 2 bases short and J 0 bases short, with 7 bases between. Germline CDR1 GTSNPN, CDR2 SVGIG (reference sequence). The CDR3 contains 13 residues. The CDR3 DNA reads as TGTGCCTGGAGTCAGGGCATGAACACTGAAGCTTTCTTT. Its translation: CAWSQGMNTEAFF.

The V gene is TRBV14, the J gene TRBJ2-7; D tentatively reads TRBD1 or TRBD2 (5 bases each). CDR1 and CDR2 (germline): SGHDN, FVKESK. With 0 bases removed from V and 0 bases from J, the gap between germline ends came to 15 bases. The CDR3 contains 17 residues. CDR3: CASSQDSGTGSSYEQYF. CDR3 DNA sequence: TGTGCCAGCAGCCAAGATTCCGGGACGGGGTCCTCCTACGAGCAGTACTTC.

The chain couples TRBV12-5 to TRBJ2-5; 12 positions agree with TRBD2. The CDR3 is made up of 14 amino acids. CDR1 is LGHNT and CDR2 is FRNRAP in the germline V gene. The V gene end was trimmed by 6 bases and the J gene end by 2 bases; junction bases not matched to a gene: 1. The CDR3 DNA reads TGTGCTAGTGGCACTAGCGGGGGGCAAGAGACCCAGTACTTC. This sequence encodes CASGTSGGQETQYF.

The chain is built from TRBV5-4 and TRBJ1-1; D perhaps matches TRBD1 (5 bases). The germline V gene has CDR1 SGHNT and CDR2 YYREEE (reference sequence). With 0 bases removed from V and 0 bases from J, the gap between germline ends came to 9 bases. The length of the CDR3 is 15 residues. The CDR3 nucleotides read TGTGCCAGCAGCTTGGCGCCAGGGTTGAACACTGAAGCTTTCTTT. Protein: CASSLAPGLNTEAFF.

The rearrangement links TRBV19 to TRBJ2-5; 8 positions match TRBD2. The junction had 10 bases not matched to a gene; V was cut back by 5 bases and J by 5 bases. The CDR3 extends over 15 amino acids. Germline lookup yields CDR1 LNHDA and CDR2 SQIVND (reference sequence). As DNA, the CDR3 is TGTGCCAGTAGTGTGGTAGCGGGGAGGCGGGAGACCCAGTACTTC. It encodes CASSVVAGRRETQYF.

V is TRBV6-5 and J is TRBJ2-7; no clear D. Germline V gives CDR1 MNHEY, CDR2 SVGAGI. V was trimmed by 0 bases and J by 2 bases, leaving 11 bases between them. This CDR3 is built from 15 residues. The CDR3 loop reads CASSYSGGTAYEQYF. DNA of the CDR3: TGTGCCAGCAGTTACTCGGGTGGAACCGCCTACGAGCAGTACTTC.

V is TRBV11-3 and J is TRBJ2-3, with D unclear. The V gene's germline CDR1 is SGHNT and CDR2 YENEEA. The CDR3 covers 14 residues. V was clipped by 0 bases and J by 2 bases, with 6 bases between them. The CDR3 spells CASSLEQSTDTQYF. The CDR3 region has the DNA TGTGCCAGCAGCTTAGAACAGTCCACAGATACGCAGTATTTT.

CDR3 loop: CASSILAGGVQSNDEQFF. As DNA, the CDR3 is TGTGCCAGCAGTATACTAGCGGGGGGGGTGCAATCCAATGATGAGCAGTTCTTC. The chain has TRBV27 and TRBJ2-1, with 13 bases aligning to TRBD2. V lost 5 bases, J lost 8 bases, and 15 bases stayed unmatched. Germline V gives CDR1 MNHEY, CDR2 SMNVEV (reference sequence). There are 18 residues in the CDR3.

The chain carries TRBV19 and TRBJ1-1; 9 bases map to TRBD1. This CDR3 has 17 amino acids. V lost 4 bases and J lost 0; bases outside the gene matches: 9. Per the germline V gene, CDR1 is LNHDA and CDR2 is SQIVND (reference sequence). CDR3 in amino acids: CASSTPGQGHMNTEAFF. CDR3 sequence (DNA): TGTGCCAGTAGTACCCCGGGACAGGGTCACATGAACACTGAAGCTTTCTTT.

The gene calls are TRBV7-8 and TRBJ2-5; D is uncertain. Germline CDR1 SGHVS, CDR2 FQNEAQ. The CDR3 length is 14 residues. V lost 5 bases and J lost 3, with 13 bases in between. The CDR3 sequence is CASSPWGSEETQYF. The CDR3 DNA is TGTGCCAGCAGCCCCTGGGGAAGCGAAGAGACCCAGTACTTC.

This clone was observed a few times. This chain links TRBV5-6 with TRBJ1-2, with D possibly being TRBD1 (6 bases). Trimming cost V 4 bases and J 8 bases, with 12 bases left between them. Per the germline V gene, CDR1 is SGHDT and CDR2 is YYEEEE. The CDR3 has 12 residues. The CDR3 spells CASSIRGQGYTF. The CDR3 region has the DNA TGTGCCAGCAGCATCAGAGGACAGGGCTACACCTTC.